The entry below describes one T cell receptor beta chain. This clone was observed a handful of times. There is no known antigen for this receptor. It has no much larger one-base neighbor in the sample; base qualities were not kept. To estimate absolute template abundance from read counts, synthetic TCR analog templates were spiked into each PCR. The immunoSEQ assay used bias-controlled V and J gene primers to amplify TCRbeta CDR3 regions from genomic DNA. Sequencing of rearranged TCRbeta segments was done at approximately 20X coverage. On the study's bioinformatics: Clustering was used to correct sequencing errors, and CDR3s were annotated against IMGT to assign V, D and J genes. Only productive TCRbeta rearrangements were used in downstream analyses, excluding out-of-frame or stop-codon sequences. Clonality was calculated as one minus the Shannon entropy normalized by the log of the number of unique productive sequences. Fisher's exact test with Benjamini-Hochberg correction, using a cutoff of adjusted p below 0.01, was how clones that differed between time points or between blood and tumor were identified. Not all clones reach the TCRdb copy of this immuneACCESS table, which keeps in-frame sequences only. Checked studies attribute under half of the gap to unresolved V genes and leave the rest unexplained. V and J calls and clone size are given by that table; D and trimming were obtained from the DNA. For this sample the table gives around 50,000 clones, of which over 75% were detected only once. The top ten hold under 2.5% of the sample.

The sample belongs to a study of PD-L1 blockade in urothelial cancer (dated 2017 in TCRdb). Describing the broader study: Therapy was started at some point between 2012 and 2014 for all patients, and atezolizumab 1,200 mg was administered intravenously every 3 weeks. About 90% of the roughly 29 patients were identified as males with urothelial cancer of bladder origin, and a prior smoking history was reported by 18 of 29 patients. An ECOG performance status of 0 or 1 was recorded for the patients, and 0 to 3 prior chemotherapy regimens had been received by the patients. Blood samples were analyzed at 3 weeks after treatment start (second dose) and at 6 weeks after treatment start. A median of around 150,000 T cells and 85,000 or so unique TCRs was obtained from blood samples, and a median clonality of roughly 0.08 was observed. The study was an exploratory multi-omic analysis of somatic, immune and clinical correlates of response to PD-L1 blockade with atezolizumab in urothelial cancer. Pretreatment tumor samples, along with matched peripheral blood collected serially before and after atezolizumab treatment, underwent TCR sequencing. Durable clinical benefit was defined as a progression-free survival longer than 6 months, and TCR features were additionally tested against progression-free survival and overall survival. In the same patients, whole exome sequencing and RNA sequencing of pretreatment tumors were performed in addition to TCR sequencing. Nine patients reached durable clinical benefit, while some 21 patients did not. Pretreatment blood TCR-seq was available for twenty-nine patients, at least one posttreatment blood collection was obtained for around 25 patients, and tumor TCR-seq was available for around 25 patients. Broader findings and caveats from the paper: Greater expansion of tumor-associated TCR clones in peripheral blood 3 weeks after the start of treatment was observed in patients with durable benefit (n of about 21, p = 0.022). Because the sample size was small (n ≈ 31) and many exploratory analyses were performed, the results are intended to be hypothesis-generating. Improved progression-free and overall survival was found to be associated with pretreatment peripheral blood TCR clonality below the median.

In light of the paper, this sample's time point label describes: peripheral blood 6 weeks after treatment start. A cohort of 30 or so patients with locally advanced or metastatic urothelial carcinoma, treated at Memorial Sloan Kettering on a trial protocol, was included. Peripheral blood mononuclear cells were collected pretreatment and during treatment, with between 1 and 8 total time points per patient. The Qiagen DNeasy Blood extraction kit was used to purify genomic DNA from total PBMCs and tumor samples. PBMCs were collected pretreatment and during treatment, and were isolated and stored as previously described. V is pruned by 3 bases and J by 5 bases, leaving 6 bases of the junction without a gene match. The CDR3 contains 17 residues, cysteine and phenylalanine counted. This entry keeps only the CDR3 DNA: 51 bases, framed from base 1. The germline V gene encodes CDR1 SGHTA and CDR2 FQGNSA.

The clonotype comes from a man aged 45-65 years with urothelial cancer. The sequenced sample was PBMCs, obtained around atezolizumab (anti-PD-L1) treatment. This receptor chain uses TRBV7-2 and TRBJ2-5; 16 of the junction bases match TRBD2. The CDR3 region has the sequence CASSLGTSGGVRETQYF. DNA sequence: TGTGCCAGCAGCTTGGGGACTAGCGGGGGGGTGAGGGAGACCCAGTACTTC. Supplemented by the reference TRBV7-2 and TRBJ2-5 proteins around the CDR3, the complete variable domain is GAGVSQSPSNKVTEKGKDVELRCDPISGHTALYWYRQSLGQGLEFLIYFQGNSAPDKSGLPSDRFSAERTGGSVSTLTIQRTQQEDSAVYLCASSLGTSGGVRETQYFGPGTRLLVL.